The 32 T cell receptor beta chains below come from one sample, sequenced in a study of shared T cell receptors in the human thymus. Method: immunoSEQ multiplex PCR; TCRdb's copy keeps in-frame clones and lacks some. The sample lists hundreds of thousands of clones; 85% to 90% were seen once. These data were likewise used in another study, on human thymus T cells.

Material for sequencing was thymocytes. Receptors were obtained from a boy under two years old with a congenital heart defect.

This clone was detected a few times. This chain's CDR3 is CASSKLAGDTGELFF. DNA of the CDR3: TGTGCCAGTAGTAAACTAGCGGGAGACACCGGGGAGCTGTTTTTT. The chain carries TRBV19 and TRBJ2-2; 11 bases fit TRBD2. Looked up from germline, CDR1 is LNHDA and CDR2 is SQIVND (reference sequence). Trimming cost V 4 bases and J 3 bases; bases outside gene matches: 1. The CDR3 covers 15 residues.

There are a few counts of this clone. The chain recombines TRBV19 with TRBJ2-4; 8 positions agree with TRBD2. Trimming took 0 bases from V and 0 from J; bases not matched to a gene: 13. Germline assignment: CDR1 LNHDA and CDR2 SQIVND (reference sequence). The CDR3 contains 20 residues. DNA for the CDR3: TGTGCCAGTAGTATAGACGGGAGGGATCCGGGCCCCCTAGCCAAAAACATTCAGTACTTC. This sequence encodes CASSIDGRDPGPLAKNIQYF. Complete variable domain (other parts from reference TRBV19 and TRBJ2-4): DGGITQSPKYLFRKEGQNVTLSCEQNLNHDAMYWYRQDPGQGLRLIYYSQIVNDFQKGDIAEGYSVSREKKESFPLTVTSAQKNPTAFYLCASSIDGRDPGPLAKNIQYFGAGTRLSVL.

This clone was seen a single time. Sequence at one end of the junction differs from germline and may be a read error. V is TRBV6-5 and J is TRBJ1-2; 7 nucleotides match TRBD1. The CDR3 spans 16 residues. Germline V CDR1 and CDR2: MNHEY, SVGAGI. The CDR3 protein is CASSYWTSGGNYGYTF. CDR3 in DNA: TGTGCCAGCAGCTACTGGACCTCAGGGGGAAACTATGGCTACACCTTC.

The CDR3 nucleotides are TGTGCCAGCAGTTCGCGCTTCCCCTACAATGAGCAGTTCTTC. It encodes CASSSRFPYNEQFF. The rearrangement uses TRBV12-1 and TRBJ2-1; the table's D call, TRBD2, has no DNA check behind it. TRBV12-1 is flagged as a pseudogene. This CDR3 has 14 amino acids.

The CDR3 loop reads CASSQDRVGASYEQYF. CDR3 in DNA: TGCGCCAGCAGCCAGGACCGAGTGGGAGCATCCTACGAGCAGTACTTC. This chain joins TRBV4-1 and TRBJ2-7, with D perhaps matching TRBD2 (5 bases). This CDR3 spans 16 amino acids. V was clipped by 3 bases and J by 1 base, with 16 bases between them. Germline V lookup: CDR1 MGHRA, CDR2 YSYEKL.

The chain employs TRBV27 and TRBJ2-7; tentative D call: TRBD2 (5 bases). This CDR3 has 14 amino acids. Trimming shortened V by 5 bases and J by 3 bases, and 14 bases separated the two germline ends. The germline gives CDR1 MNHEY, CDR2 SMNVEV (reference sequence). The CDR3 DNA sequence: TGTGCCAGCAGTCCGAGCCAGCGGAGCTACGAGCAGTACTTC. This sequence encodes CASSPSQRSYEQYF.

Concerning this clone itself: Other DNA sequences in the same sample also yield this CDR3. The V call is TRBV27, the J call TRBJ2-2; weak D call: TRBD1 (6 bases). Germline V gives CDR1 MNHEY, CDR2 SMNVEV (reference sequence). V lost 6 bases, J lost 4 bases, and 9 bases lay in between. This CDR3 spans 13 amino acids. CDR3 in amino acids: CASSFRGTGELFF. In nucleotides, the CDR3 is TGTGCCAGCAGCTTCAGGGGCACCGGGGAGCTGTTTTTT.

V is TRBV5-6 and J is TRBJ2-7, with D possibly being TRBD1 (5 bases). Trimming removed 2 bases from V and 3 bases from J, with 15 bases in between. The CDR3 has 15 amino acids. Looked up from germline, CDR1 is SGHDT and CDR2 is YYEEEE. CDR3 residues: CASSFFVVGHYEQYF. The CDR3 region has the DNA TGTGCCAGCAGCTTTTTCGTGGTGGGGCACTACGAGCAGTACTTC.

This rearrangement joins TRBV6-1 to TRBJ1-2, with 9 bases identical to TRBD1. CDR3 length: 11 amino acids. Germline V gives CDR1 MNHNS, CDR2 SASEGT. With V trimmed by 10 bases and J by 9 bases, 6 bases remained unmatched. For the CDR3, the DNA is TGTGCCACCGGGACAGGGAGGAGCTACACCTTC. Its translation is CATGTGRSYTF.

This sequence joins TRBV4-3 and TRBJ1-2; D perhaps matches TRBD1 (6 bases). Germline V lookup: CDR1 LGHNA, CDR2 YSLEER. Trimming took 0 bases from V and 4 from J, leaving 21 bases between them. The CDR3 covers 18 residues. CDR3 loop: CASSQENPRQERGYGYTF. The CDR3 coding sequence is TGCGCCAGCAGCCAAGAGAACCCGCGACAGGAACGGGGCTATGGCTACACCTTC.

The chain uses TRBV27 and TRBJ2-7, with 14 bases lining up with TRBD2. CDR3 size: 15 residues. V shed 3 bases and J 3 bases; nucleotides not matched to a gene: 1. CDR1 and CDR2 from the germline V gene are MNHEY and SMNVEV (reference sequence). The CDR3 bases are TGTGCCAGCAGTTTCGGGACTAGCGGGGGCTACGAGCAGTACTTC. It yields the protein CASSFGTSGGYEQYF.

The CDR3 DNA is TGTGCCAGCAGCCCTGTCGGACAGGGGTTAAATCAGCCCCAGCATTTT. Protein product: CASSPVGQGLNQPQHF. The V call is TRBV27, the J call TRBJ1-5; 9 bases align to TRBD1. This CDR3 comprises 16 residues. V lost 6 bases and J lost 4; bases outside the gene matches: 10. Looked up from germline, CDR1 is MNHEY and CDR2 is SMNVEV (reference sequence).

The CDR3, as DNA: TGTGCCAGCAGCAGCCCGGGACAGGGGGCCTACGAGCAGTACTTC. Amino acid sequence: CASSSPGQGAYEQYF. This chain joins TRBV6-1 and TRBJ2-7, with TRBD1 matching 11 bases. Trimming took 6 bases from V and 2 from J; bases not matched to a gene: 6. This CDR3 comprises 15 residues. CDR1 is MNHNS, CDR2 SASEGT, per germline.

This chain uses TRBV5-1 with TRBJ2-7; 7 bases fit TRBD1. Germline loops: CDR1 SGHRS, CDR2 YFSETQ. V dropped 2 bases and J dropped 1; count of bases not matched to a gene: 6. The CDR3 length is 15 residues. The DNA for the CDR3 is TGCGCCAGCAGCTTTACCGGGACAGCGTCCTACGAGCAGTACTTC. It encodes CASSFTGTASYEQYF.

This clone was counted once. The chain couples TRBV19 to TRBJ1-4; D perhaps matches TRBD1 (6 bases). This CDR3 comprises 15 residues. Germline V CDR1 and CDR2: LNHDA, SQIVND (reference sequence). The ends were cut back, 3 bases at V and 10 bases at J, with 18 bases in the middle. The CDR3 region has the DNA TGTGCCAGTAGTATCTCGACAGGCCAGATGGGAAAACTGTTTTTT. Its translation is CASSISTGQMGKLFF.

This clone has only one observation. V and J are TRBV5-1 and TRBJ1-1; TRBD1 is a possible D gene (5 bases). V was clipped by 4 bases and J by 3 bases, with 10 bases between them. The CDR3 contains 13 residues. CDR1 SGHRS and CDR2 YFSETQ come from the germline V gene. CDR3 protein: CASSKGRDTEAFF. As DNA, the CDR3 is TGCGCCAGCAGCAAGGGGAGGGACACTGAAGCTTTCTTT.

This chain joins TRBV6-1 and TRBJ2-7; maybe TRBD1 (6 bases). This CDR3 region has 15 residues. Trimming took off 1 base at V and 2 bases at J, with 12 bases between the two ends. Germline V gene sequence: CDR1 MNHNS, CDR2 SASEGT. This CDR3 reads CASSEVGQATYEQYF. The CDR3 region has the DNA TGTGCCAGCAGTGAAGTGGGACAAGCCACCTACGAGCAGTACTTC.

The chain has TRBV9 and TRBJ2-7; 12 positions agree with TRBD2. This CDR3 comprises 16 residues. Trimming cost V 3 bases and J 3 bases; bases outside gene matches: 7. Germline V gene lookup returns CDR1 SGDLS and CDR2 YYNGEE. In nucleotides, the CDR3 is TGTGCCAGCAGCGCCAGCCCGGGACTAGCGGGCTACGAGCAGTACTTC. As protein: CASSASPGLAGYEQYF.

The rearrangement links TRBV27 to TRBJ2-7, with D perhaps matching TRBD2 (5 bases). Trimming stripped 8 bases from V and 3 bases from J, with 14 bases between. The CDR3 length is 13 residues. The germline V gene encodes CDR1 MNHEY and CDR2 SMNVEV (reference sequence). CDR3 protein: CASAHEGVYEQYF. The CDR3 bases are TGTGCCAGCGCCCACGAGGGTGTCTACGAGCAGTACTTC.

The V and J genes are TRBV29-1 and TRBJ2-1, with 11 positions matching TRBD2. The J segment lost 6 bases and the V segment lost 1 base, leaving 2 bases of the junction unmatched. Germline-derived CDR1 and CDR2 are SQVTM and ANQGSEA. The CDR3 consists of 14 residues. In DNA, the CDR3 is TGCAGCGTTGAAGGACTAGCGGGATCCAATGAGCAGTTCTTC. Translated, it gives CSVEGLAGSNEQFF.

On this clone: The same CDR3 arises from other DNA sequences in this sample as well. The rearrangement links TRBV4-3 to TRBJ2-2; perhaps TRBD1 as D (5 bases). The V gene's germline CDR1 is LGHNA and CDR2 YSLEER. This CDR3 is 15 amino acids long. Trimming removed 0 bases from V and 1 base from J, with 6 bases in between. In DNA, the CDR3 is TGCGCCAGCAGCCAAGAAGGACAGAACACCGGGGAGCTGTTTTTT. This codes for CASSQEGQNTGELFF.

The J gene is TRBJ2-1, the V gene TRBV14, with a possible D match to TRBD1 (6 bases). The CDR3 totals 19 residues. Germline-derived CDR1 and CDR2 are SGHDN and FVKESK. The ends were cut back, 0 bases at V and 6 bases at J, with 24 bases in the middle. The CDR3 spells CASSQEAYRSDRGFNEQFF. Written as DNA, the CDR3 is TGTGCCAGCAGCCAAGAGGCTTATCGATCGGACAGAGGTTTCAATGAGCAGTTCTTC. The whole variable domain, filled in from reference TRBV14 and TRBJ2-1, reads EAGVTQFPSHSVIEKGQTVTLRCDPISGHDNLYWYRRVMGKEIKFLLHFVKESKQDESGMPNNRFLAERTGGTYSTLKVQPAELEDSGVYFCASSQEAYRSDRGFNEQFFGPGTRLTVL.

The J gene is TRBJ1-1, the V gene TRBV6-6; TRBD1 aligns across 7 bases. V was pared by 6 bases and J by 1 base, with 5 bases of the junction left unmatched. The length of the CDR3 is 14 residues. Germline CDR1 and CDR2: MNHNY and SVGAGI (reference sequence). CDR3 in DNA: TGTGCCAGCAGCTCCGGGACAGCGAACACTGAAGCTTTCTTT. This codes for CASSSGTANTEAFF.

J is TRBJ2-7 and V is TRBV21-1; the table's TRBD1 call for D was not verified on the DNA. TRBV21-1 is reported as a pseudogene. The CDR3 spans 16 residues. CDR3 region: CASSKRGRTGMREQYF. The CDR3 nucleotides read TGTGCCAGCAGCAAAAGGGGACGGACAGGAATGAGGGAGCAGTACTTC.

The chain carries TRBV14 and TRBJ2-3, with D maybe TRBD2 (6 bases). The CDR3 contains 15 residues. Deletions cut 4 bases from V and 0 bases from J, with 11 bases between. Germline-derived CDR1 and CDR2 are SGHDN and FVKESK. CDR3 loop: CASSPPGASTDTQYF. The CDR3, as DNA: TGTGCCAGCAGCCCCCCGGGAGCTAGCACAGATACGCAGTATTTT. Together with reference TRBV14 and TRBJ2-3, the CDR3 gives the full variable domain: EAGVTQFPSHSVIEKGQTVTLRCDPISGHDNLYWYRRVMGKEIKFLLHFVKESKQDESGMPNNRFLAERTGGTYSTLKVQPAELEDSGVYFCASSPPGASTDTQYFGPGTRLTVL.

The chain carries TRBV5-1 and TRBJ2-7; perhaps TRBD1 as D (5 bases). The CDR3 spans 15 residues. CDR1 is SGHRS and CDR2 is YFSETQ in the germline V gene. V lost 1 base and J 0 bases, leaving 11 bases between the germline ends. The chain's CDR3 is CASSLPGPHSYEQYF. The CDR3 DNA follows: TGCGCCAGCAGCTTGCCAGGGCCCCACTCCTACGAGCAGTACTTC.

This clone appeared once. Additional DNA sequences in this sample encode the identical CDR3. V usage is TRBV14 and J usage is TRBJ2-7; 13 bases fit TRBD2. V lost 0 bases, J lost 5 bases, and 13 bases stayed unmatched. CDR3 length: 19 residues. The germline V gene encodes CDR1 SGHDN and CDR2 FVKESK. CDR3 nucleotide sequence: TGTGCCAGCAGCCAAGAATCCACAGGACAACTAGCGGGAGGGGACGAGCAGTACTTC. As protein: CASSQESTGQLAGGDEQYF.

V usage is TRBV12-5 and J usage is TRBJ1-3; no definite D call. From germline, CDR1 is LGHNT and CDR2 FRNRAP. The CDR3 is made up of 17 amino acids. Trimming left V 6 bases short and J 2 bases short, with 20 bases between. The CDR3 DNA sequence: TGTGCTAGTGGAATCCTACTAGACGGAGCGGCTGGAAACACCATATATTTT. Its protein product is CASGILLDGAAGNTIYF.

The chain uses TRBV28 and TRBJ1-2, with D perhaps matching TRBD1 (5 bases). The CDR3 totals 13 residues. The germline V gene has CDR1 MDHEN and CDR2 SYDVKM. V was shortened by 3 bases and J by 4 bases, with 9 bases between the two germline ends. Here the CDR3 DNA reads TGTGCCAGCAGTTTGCCTAGGGGCTATGGCTACACCTTC. This codes for CASSLPRGYGYTF.

The chain uses TRBV19 and TRBJ1-2; D may be TRBD1 (5 bases). Trimming shortened V by 5 bases and J by 10 bases, and 11 bases separated the two germline ends. Germline CDR1 reads LNHDA; CDR2 reads SQIVND (reference sequence). The CDR3 is 11 amino acids. In DNA, the CDR3 is TGTGCCAGTAGTTCAGACAGCTTCTACACCTTC. It yields the protein CASSSDSFYTF.

As DNA, the CDR3 is TGTGCCAGCAGTGATGCGGGGGACGGGGAGCTGTTTTTT. Translation: CASSDAGDGELFF. The chain links TRBV25-1 to TRBJ2-2, with TRBD2 matching over 7 bases. CDR3 length: 13 amino acids. V shed 3 bases, J shed 7 bases, and the junction held 2 bases outside the gene matches. Germline assignment: CDR1 MGHDK and CDR2 SYGVNS.

The gene calls are TRBV5-1 and TRBJ2-1; D is possibly TRBD2 (6 bases). The V end lost 1 base, the J end lost 2 bases, and 10 bases lay between the germline ends. The CDR3 extends over 15 amino acids. Per germline, CDR1 SGHRS and CDR2 YFSETQ. CDR3 loop: CASSLLGSPYNEQFF. CDR3 DNA: TGCGCCAGCAGCTTGCTCGGGAGCCCCTACAATGAGCAGTTCTTC.